A selection of T cell receptor beta chains follows, all from one sample in a study of shared clonotypes between healthy human individuals. The assay was immunoSEQ multiplex PCR, and TCRdb's table has in-frame clones only and misses some. The sample yields hundreds of thousands of clones, approximately 96% seen once. The material sequenced was naive CD8+ T cells sorted from blood. The receptors were gathered from a woman in her twenties or thirties in good health. The CDR3 runs from the conserved cysteine through the conserved F or W. A D gene is named only where the DNA matches it firmly. Expanded clones get a size class; other rows say once, few or many, or leave the size out.

v_call,j_call,clone_size,d_call,cdr3_aa,cdr3_nt
TRBV13,TRBJ2-1,-,-,CASSRGLEGNEQFF,TGTGCCAGCAGCCGCGGGTTAGAGGGGAATGAGCAGTTCTTC
TRBV28,TRBJ2-7,-,-,CASSFPGRESYEQYF,TGTGCCAGCAGTTTCCCCGGGAGAGAGTCCTACGAGCAGTACTTC
TRBV11-2,TRBJ2-7,-,-,CASSLGQDYEQYF,TGTGCCAGCAGCTTAGGTCAGGATTACGAGCAGTACTTC
TRBV5-6,TRBJ1-2,-,-,CASSLGDTVGYGYTF,TGTGCCAGCAGCTTAGGGGACACGGTTGGCTATGGCTACACCTTC
TRBV7-8,TRBJ2-1,-,TRBD2,CASSLAAGGPDEQFF,TGTGCCAGCAGCTTAGCAGCGGGAGGGCCGGATGAGCAGTTCTTC
TRBV27,TRBJ2-7,-,-,CASSFGGSEQYF,TGTGCCAGCAGTTTCGGGGGATCCGAGCAGTACTTC
TRBV5-8,TRBJ1-1,-,TRBD1,CASSLWQGAGTEAFF,TGTGCCAGCAGCTTGTGGCAGGGGGCCGGGACTGAAGCTTTCTTT
TRBV1,TRBJ2-2,-,-,CTSSFIPPTCGRYTGELFF,TGCACCAGCAGCTTCATCCCCCCTACTTGCGGGAGATACACCGGGGAGCTGTTTTTT
TRBV27,TRBJ2-7,-,-,CASSSWAGTYEQYF,TGTGCCAGCAGTTCATGGGCGGGAACATACGAGCAGTACTTC
TRBV29-1,TRBJ2-1,-,-,CSVDGFEMRDEQFF,TGCAGCGTTGATGGGTTCGAGATGCGAGATGAGCAGTTCTTC
TRBV5-6,TRBJ2-7,-,-,CASSLSSYEQYF,TGTGCCAGCAGCTTGAGTTCCTACGAGCAGTACTTC
TRBV2,TRBJ2-2,-,-,CASAYTGELFF,TGTGCCAGCGCGTATACCGGGGAGCTGTTTTTT
TRBV28,TRBJ2-2,-,TRBD1,CASSLTDRGAGELFF,TGTGCCAGCAGTTTAACTGACAGGGGCGCCGGGGAGCTGTTTTTT
TRBV27,TRBJ1-2,-,-,CASSFTRGSGGYTF,TGTGCCAGCAGTTTCACCAGGGGTTCTGGTGGCTACACCTTC
TRBV27,TRBJ1-1,-,TRBD1,CASSSYRGRGTEAFF,TGTGCCAGCAGTTCCTACAGGGGTCGGGGAACTGAAGCTTTCTTT
TRBV7-9,TRBJ2-1,-,-,CASSFTSDNEQFF,TGTGCCAGCAGCTTTACGAGCGACAATGAGCAGTTCTTC
TRBV7-6,TRBJ2-1,-,-,CASSLAGTYNEQFF,TGTGCCAGCAGCTTAGCCGGGACGTACAATGAGCAGTTCTTC
TRBV28,TRBJ1-4,-,-,CASSRYQIDGEKLFF,TGTGCCAGCAGCCGCTATCAAATCGACGGTGAAAAACTGTTTTTT
TRBV7-6,TRBJ1-4,-,TRBD1,CASSYGTGYEKLFF,TGTGCCAGCAGCTACGGGACAGGGTATGAAAAACTGTTTTTT
TRBV13,TRBJ2-1,once,-,CASGSGGGYNEQFF,TGTGCCAGCGGTAGCGGTGGGGGGTACAATGAGCAGTTCTTC
TRBV27,TRBJ2-1,once,TRBD2,CASSLPTSGVRVDEQFF,TGTGCCAGCAGTTTGCCCACTAGCGGGGTAAGGGTTGATGAGCAGTTCTTC
TRBV4-1,TRBJ2-5,-,-,CASSQFGGRETQYF,TGCGCCAGCAGCCAATTCGGGGGCCGGGAAACCCAGTACTTC